This is a list of T cell receptor beta chains from one sample in a study of T cells after yellow fever vaccination. TCRdb reprocessed the 5' RACE reads via MiXCR and lists one record per CDR3 protein. This sample has about 310,000 distinct CDR3 sequences, with roughly 4% found just once. The specimen comprised PBMCs, sampled on the day of the yellow fever booster vaccination. The receptors were gathered from a man younger than 35 who received the YFV17D yellow fever vaccine. Each CDR3 is given without its conserved first and last residue. D genes are given only for firm matches.

V gene	J gene	D gene	CDR3 protein
TRBV4-3	TRBJ2-6	NA	ASSETASSGANVLT
TRBV4-3	TRBJ1-1	NA	ASSQDGRVDTEAF
TRBV20-1	TRBJ2-7	NA	SARQYTYEQY
TRBV6-5	TRBJ2-1	NA	ASSYDYNQVDEQF
TRBV6-5	TRBJ1-3	NA	ASSGGSGNTIY
TRBV24-1	TRBJ2-3	NA	ATSDSTQGTSTDTQY
TRBV6-6	TRBJ2-3	NA	ASSQGRFSTDTQY
TRBV5-4	TRBJ2-2	NA	ASRMGNTGELF
TRBV4-3	TRBJ1-1	NA	ASRFLGVDTEAF
TRBV2	TRBJ1-1	NA	ASSQLGAGKNTEAF
TRBV6-2/TRBV6-3	TRBJ2-3	TRBD1	ASSYGDRGSTDTQY
TRBV20-1	TRBJ2-1	TRBD1	SARDRGRYNEQF
TRBV4-1	TRBJ1-5	TRBD1	ASSQETGGAQPQH
TRBV7-2	TRBJ1-1	NA	ASSPRLNTEAF
TRBV10-3	TRBJ2-3	NA	AISARSASTDTQY
TRBV27	TRBJ2-1	NA	ASSLEGLAYNEQF
TRBV20-1	TRBJ1-5	NA	SATGRNQPQH
TRBV7-7	TRBJ2-5	NA	ASSFWGAETQY
TRBV28	TRBJ2-1	NA	ASSLLAGAYNEQF
TRBV14	TRBJ2-6	TRBD1	ASSPWTGKSSGANVLT
TRBV29-1	TRBJ2-5	TRBD1	SVDVTGGETQY
TRBV4-1	TRBJ2-1	NA	ASSQGGLAYNEQF
TRBV27	TRBJ2-7	TRBD2	ASSLSSGVLYEQY
TRBV29-1	TRBJ1-1	TRBD1	SVNDRGLTEAF
TRBV7-7	TRBJ2-2	NA	ASSVQGLELF
TRBV7-2	TRBJ2-1	NA	ASSPSGTTAEQF
TRBV20-1	TRBJ1-2	NA	SAMVPTDLYGYT
TRBV19	TRBJ2-1	TRBD2	ASNPGGLAGTIYNEQF
TRBV7-9	TRBJ1-1	TRBD1	ASSLITGGSRTEAF
TRBV10-3	TRBJ1-4	TRBD1	ATRQGTEEKLF
TRBV7-2	TRBJ1-4	TRBD1	ASSRTGGWTNEKLF
TRBV7-8	TRBJ1-5	NA	ASSLAGHNQPQH
TRBV5-1	TRBJ2-3	TRBD2	ASSLEASGGSTQY
TRBV19	TRBJ1-2	NA	ASSSGVGYGYT
TRBV4-1	TRBJ2-5	NA	ASSQDPGGRGETQY
TRBV7-2	TRBJ1-5	NA	ASSLGTAAGPQH
TRBV5-4	TRBJ1-2	NA	ASSASTGDYGYT
TRBV12-3/TRBV12-4	TRBJ2-7	NA	ASGGNEQY
TRBV7-2	TRBJ2-3	NA	ASSPRRSTDTQY
TRBV5-1	TRBJ1-1	NA	ASSAPDRNTEAF
TRBV7-7	TRBJ2-5	NA	ASSLGSQGSQETQY
TRBV27	TRBJ2-7	NA	ASGFLLTRDGLYEQY
TRBV12-3/TRBV12-4	TRBJ1-3	NA	ASSPLGPYDSGNTIY
TRBV7-2	TRBJ2-3	NA	ASLRGDTQY
TRBV2	TRBJ2-2	TRBD1	ASSVQGAANTGELF
TRBV6-6	TRBJ2-5	NA	ASSYSQGQETQY
TRBV20-1	TRBJ2-3	TRBD2	SAQPGLAGPTTDTQY
TRBV4-3	TRBJ1-6	NA	ASSQVQYNSPLH